The 2 T cell receptor beta chains presented below share a single source sample, sequenced in a study of PD-L1 blockade in urothelial cancer. TCRdb keeps only in-frame clones here, not all; method: immunoSEQ multiplex PCR. The sample includes tens of thousands of clones, about nine tenths seen only once; the top ten take approximately 11%. The time point here: peripheral blood 6 weeks after treatment start. The starting material was PBMCs, obtained around atezolizumab (anti-PD-L1) treatment. The receptor source for this set is a man in his 60s with urothelial cancer.

V and J are TRBV28 and TRBJ2-7; D is undetermined. The CDR3 extends over 13 amino acids. V gave up 6 bases and J gave up 5 bases, with 14 bases separating them. CDR1 MDHEN and CDR2 SYDVKM come from the germline V gene. CDR3 in amino acids: CASSPGLVNEQYF. The CDR3 DNA sequence: TGTGCCAGCAGCCCCGGTTTAGTCAACGAGCAGTACTTC.

The V call is TRBV6-4, the J call TRBJ2-7; D uncertain. CDR1 is MRHNA and CDR2 is SNTAGT in the germline V gene. The CDR3 spans 17 residues. V was pared by 5 bases and J by 0 bases, with 20 bases between. CDR3 sequence (DNA): TGTGCCAGCAGTTTAGTGGTCGGGTCAAGAACCTCCTACGAGCAGTACTTC. This encodes CASSLVVGSRTSYEQYF.